The subject of this entry is one T cell receptor (beta chain). This CDR3 spans 14 amino acids. The ends were cut back, 3 bases at V and 4 bases at J, with 9 bases in the middle. From germline, CDR1 is SNHLY and CDR2 FYNNEI. The data were taken from a study of blood T cell repertoires in COVID-19. Study summary: COVID-19 samples, acute and convalescent, were from the United States, Italy and Spain. In each case, the material was cDNA or gDNA derived from T cells, B-cell-depleted T cells, or PBMCs.

Data came from immunoSEQ multiplex PCR; TCRdb stores just in-frame clones and leaves some out. The sample lists a few hundred thousand clones; 75% to 90% were seen once. The receptor was derived from a woman in her seventies with COVID-19, enrolled during active disease. The sequencing sample was made of peripheral blood. The genes are TRBV2 and TRBJ1-4; D gene uncertain. The CDR3 nucleotides are TGTGCCAGCAGTGAGGGAGACCATAATGAAAAACTGTTTTTT. This sequence encodes CASSEGDHNEKLFF.